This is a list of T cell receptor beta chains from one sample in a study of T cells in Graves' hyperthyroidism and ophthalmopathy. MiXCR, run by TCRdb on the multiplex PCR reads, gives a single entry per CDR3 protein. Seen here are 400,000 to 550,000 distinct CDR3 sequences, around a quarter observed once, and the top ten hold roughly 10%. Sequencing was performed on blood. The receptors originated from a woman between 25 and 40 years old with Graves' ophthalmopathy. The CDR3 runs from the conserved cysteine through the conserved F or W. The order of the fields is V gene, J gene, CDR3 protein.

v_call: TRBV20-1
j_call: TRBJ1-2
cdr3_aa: CSARGTQGIRSDLNYGYTF

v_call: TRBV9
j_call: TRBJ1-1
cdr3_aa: CASSSLGVSEAFF

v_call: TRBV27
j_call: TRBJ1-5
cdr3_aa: CAISDRDSNQPQHF

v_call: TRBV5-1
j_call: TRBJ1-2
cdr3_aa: CASSLGNGQGIFGYTF

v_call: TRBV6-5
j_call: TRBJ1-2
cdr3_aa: CASSYGTASYGYTF

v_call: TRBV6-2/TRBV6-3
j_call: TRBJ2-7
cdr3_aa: CASRPRGQGAEEQYF

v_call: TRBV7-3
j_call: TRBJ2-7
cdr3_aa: CASSLEPGYEQYF

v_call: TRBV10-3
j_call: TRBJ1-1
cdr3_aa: CAINPTGKNTEAFF

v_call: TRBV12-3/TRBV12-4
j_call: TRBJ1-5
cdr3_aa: CASRKWGNQPQHF

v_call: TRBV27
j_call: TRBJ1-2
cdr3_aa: CASSSFGGWGRGYTF

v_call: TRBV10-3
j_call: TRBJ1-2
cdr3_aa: CAISSIGEGALIGYTF

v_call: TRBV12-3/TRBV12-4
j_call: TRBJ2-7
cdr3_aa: CASSSGQGAGEQYF